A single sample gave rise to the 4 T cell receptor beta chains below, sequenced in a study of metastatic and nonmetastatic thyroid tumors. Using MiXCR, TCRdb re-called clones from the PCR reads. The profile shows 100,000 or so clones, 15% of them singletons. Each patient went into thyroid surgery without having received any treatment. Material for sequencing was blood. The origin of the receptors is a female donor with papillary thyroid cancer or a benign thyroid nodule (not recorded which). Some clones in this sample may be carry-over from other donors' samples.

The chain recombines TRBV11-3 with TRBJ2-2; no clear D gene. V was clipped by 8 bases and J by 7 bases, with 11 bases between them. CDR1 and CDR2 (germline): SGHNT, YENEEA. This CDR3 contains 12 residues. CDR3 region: CASGPNGGELFF. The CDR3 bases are TGTGCCAGCGGTCCCAATGGCGGGGAGCTGTTTTTT.

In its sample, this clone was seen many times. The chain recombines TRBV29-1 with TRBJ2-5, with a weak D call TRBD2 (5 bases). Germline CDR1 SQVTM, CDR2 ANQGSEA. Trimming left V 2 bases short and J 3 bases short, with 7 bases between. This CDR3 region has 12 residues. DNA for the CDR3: TGCAGCGTTGAAAGAGGGAAAGAGACCCAGTACTTC. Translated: CSVERGKETQYF.

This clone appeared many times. The CDR3 DNA reads as TGTGCCAGCAGTTCAGCGGGCACCGGGGAGCTGTTTTTT. As protein: CASSSAGTGELFF. This chain uses TRBV12-3 or TRBV12-4 with TRBJ2-2, with a possible D match to TRBD2 (6 bases). Trimming took 4 bases from V and 4 from J, leaving 7 bases between them. This CDR3 is built from 13 residues.

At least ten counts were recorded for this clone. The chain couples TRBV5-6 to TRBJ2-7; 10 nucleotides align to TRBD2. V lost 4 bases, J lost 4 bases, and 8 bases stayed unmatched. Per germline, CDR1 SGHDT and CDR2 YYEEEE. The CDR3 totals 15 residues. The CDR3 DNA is TGTGCCAGCAGCGGAACCGGGACTAGCGTATACGAGCAGTACTTC. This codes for CASSGTGTSVYEQYF.